A selection of T cell receptor beta chains follows, all from one sample in a study of control samples from healthy donors and cancer patients. Some clones are missing from TCRdb's copy, which holds only in-frame ones; the method was immunoSEQ multiplex PCR. The sample holds about 74,000 clones, more than 70% seen once. The sequenced material came from blood. All receptors come from a woman aged 45-60 years in good health. Both conserved end residues are part of each CDR3. A D gene is named only where the DNA matches it firmly.

j_call,v_call,d_call,cdr3_aa
TRBJ2-2,TRBV5-6,-,CASSLVPANTGELFF
TRBJ1-6,TRBV2,TRBD1,CASRLRDRGLNNSPLHF
TRBJ2-1,TRBV4-1,TRBD2,CASSQIGAGRSYNEQFF
TRBJ2-7,TRBV18,-,CASSLSTATYYEQYF
TRBJ2-7,TRBV3-1/TRBV3-2,TRBD2,CASSQGTSGGAEQYF
TRBJ1-2,TRBV2,TRBD1,CASSGDRELGYTF
TRBJ1-1,TRBV9,-,CASSVAMNTEAFF
TRBJ1-2,TRBV10-1,-,CASSADRSYGYTF
TRBJ2-7,TRBV5-1,-,CASSLALGDPSSYEQYF
TRBJ2-1,TRBV29-1,-,CSVRVGDKNEQFF
TRBJ1-1,TRBV7-9,TRBD1,CATWDSMNTEAFF
TRBJ1-1,TRBV30,TRBD1,CAWSGTGDTEAFF
TRBJ2-3,TRBV29-1,-,CSVDTLYTDTQYF
TRBJ1-4,TRBV19,-,CASSIGGSRTNEKLFF
TRBJ2-7,TRBV3-1/TRBV3-2,-,CASSPSGISYEQYF
TRBJ2-5,TRBV5-6,TRBD2,CASSFLSGGGETQYF
TRBJ1-1,TRBV5-1,-,CASSLGDVLMNTEAFF
TRBJ2-3,TRBV25-1,TRBD1,CASRADRGGGDTQYF
TRBJ1-2,TRBV29-1,-,CGVSWGPMGGYTF
TRBJ1-1,TRBV4-2,TRBD1,CASSQEGLRDRGWTEAFF
TRBJ1-2,TRBV7-9,TRBD1,CASSPPGQGHGGYTF
TRBJ2-2,TRBV5-1,-,CASSLDAGYGELFF
TRBJ1-2,TRBV7-9,-,CASSLSYGAPNYGYTF
TRBJ2-1,TRBV3-1/TRBV3-2,-,CASSLAQGLGRNEQFF
TRBJ1-1,TRBV6-5,TRBD1,CASSSRGSNTEAFF
TRBJ2-2,TRBV4-1,-,CASSQGQFRTGELFF